This paragraph covers one T cell receptor beta chain sequence. The record originates from a study of blood T cell repertoires in COVID-19. Study information: Samples of COVID-19 (acute and convalescent) were obtained from the United States, Italy and Spain. PBMCs, B-cell-depleted T cells, or T cells provided the cDNA or gDNA that made up the material.

Original data processing: From reference gene primer amplification, estimates of nucleated cell counts were derived. Produced via immunoSEQ multiplex PCR; TCRdb's table is partial and in-frame only. V, J and clone size reflect that table, while D and trimming were determined from the DNA. The data contain about 410,000 clones, just over 85% of them seen just once; the ten biggest clones take up 1.4% to 1.5%. Germline CDR1 is SNHLY and CDR2 is FYNNEI. The CDR3 is made up of 13 amino acids. Trimming took off 3 bases at V and 2 bases at J, with 7 bases between the two ends. The receptor's source is a woman under 40 with active or convalescent COVID-19. Sequencing was carried out using peripheral blood. This rearrangement joins TRBV2 to TRBJ1-2; D call uncertain. In nucleotides, the CDR3 is TGTGCCAGCAGTGACTGGCCGAACTATGGCTACACCTTC. Translation gives CASSDWPNYGYTF.